This TCR beta chain was recovered during a study of shared clonotypes between healthy human individuals. Study as a whole: CD8 memory received one plate per donor, CD8 naive two, CD4 memory three and CD4 naive three.

Profiled with immunoSEQ multiplex PCR; TCRdb holds only in-frame clones, not every one. The sample holds approximately 2,000,000 clones; around 90% are singletons and the top ten take 0.37%. Recent acute infections and vaccinations were absent in the healthy HIV-negative adult donors. Findings of the study overall: The sharing of 4% to 5.5% of naive CD4 clonotypes was seen across a few donors.

As regards this clone: Its antigen is not identified.

Source material: naive CD4+ T cells from PBMCs. The sample's subset: CD45RA+ positively selected. The TCR sequence derives from a man younger than 30 in good health. Some clones in this sample may be carry-over from other donors' samples.

This chain's CDR3 is CASSLEQGFEKLFF. DNA for the CDR3: TGTGCCAGCAGTTTAGAACAGGGGTTTGAAAAACTGTTTTTT. The rearrangement links TRBV28 to TRBJ1-4; 7 positions agree with TRBD1. The CDR3 is made up of 14 amino acids. V lost 2 bases to trimming and J lost 7 bases; unmatched junction nucleotides: 4. In germline, CDR1 is MDHEN, CDR2 SYDVKM.